A selection of T cell receptor beta chains follows, all from one sample in a study of cytomegalovirus exposure and HLA in healthy donors. Clones were read by immunoSEQ multiplex PCR, and TCRdb kept only the in-frame ones, dropping some. The data hold some 130,000 clones, with roughly two thirds observed a single time. The sequencing sample was made of PBMCs. These receptor sequences come from a man in his thirties or forties in good health and CMV-seropositive. CDR3s include the opening cysteine and the closing phenylalanine or tryptophan. D genes are given only for firm matches. Size is omitted from some rows. Given values are once, few, many or a class for expanded clones.

j_call cdr3_length clone_size v_call d_call cdr3_aa cdr3_nt
TRBJ2-5 15 few TRBV7-9 TRBD1 CASSSGTGDQETQYF TGTGCCAGCAGCAGCGGGACAGGGGACCAAGAGACCCAGTACTTC
TRBJ2-7 13 . TRBV18 . CASSAGQSYEQYF TGTGCCAGCTCAGCGGGACAGAGCTACGAGCAGTACTTC
TRBJ2-7 15 . TRBV28 TRBD1 CASSFQGEASYEQYF TGTGCCAGCAGTTTCCAGGGGGAAGCCTCCTACGAGCAGTACTTC
TRBJ1-2 14 . TRBV2 . CASSSRDSGSGYTF TGTGCCAGCAGCTCCCGGGACTCGGGTAGCGGCTACACCTTC
TRBJ2-3 16 . TRBV2 TRBD2 CASRTWLAGVSDTQYF TGTGCCAGCCGAACGTGGCTAGCGGGAGTCTCAGATACGCAGTATTTT
TRBJ1-5 17 . TRBV5-8 TRBD1 CASSLDRTGALGQPQHF TGTGCCAGCAGCTTGGATAGGACAGGGGCTCTCGGGCAGCCCCAGCATTTT
TRBJ2-7 13 . TRBV2 . CASGQSVIYEQYF TGTGCCAGCGGGCAGTCGGTGATCTACGAGCAGTACTTC
TRBJ1-2 17 . TRBV28 TRBD1 CASSLLTGGEFDYGYTF TGTGCCAGCAGTTTATTGACAGGGGGAGAGTTCGACTATGGCTACACCTTC
TRBJ1-1 12 few TRBV4-2 . CASSRLNTEAFF TGTGCCAGCAGCCGACTTAACACTGAAGCTTTCTTT
TRBJ1-3 16 . TRBV5-1 . CASSFQSGHTGNTIYF TGCGCCAGCAGCTTTCAAAGTGGACACACTGGAAACACCATATATTTT
TRBJ2-5 17 . TRBV5-1 TRBD1 CASSLGDRGVGGETQYF TGCGCCAGCAGCTTGGGGGACAGGGGTGTCGGCGGAGAGACCCAGTACTTC
TRBJ2-3 16 . TRBV5-1 TRBD2 CASTRTSGASTDTQYF TGCGCCAGCACCCGGACTAGCGGGGCGAGCACAGATACGCAGTATTTT
TRBJ2-1 12 few TRBV2 . CARARVEVEQFF TGTGCCAGGGCGAGGGTCGAAGTTGAGCAGTTCTTC
TRBJ2-3 14 . TRBV2 . CASRESSGTDTQYF TGTGCCAGCAGGGAGTCGAGCGGCACAGATACGCAGTATTTT
TRBJ1-1 14 . TRBV10-3 . CAISEPTGNTEAFF TGTGCCATCAGTGAGCCAACAGGGAACACTGAAGCTTTCTTT
TRBJ1-4 15 . TRBV5-4 . CASSPMEGSQEKLFF TGTGCCAGCAGCCCCATGGAGGGATCACAAGAAAAACTGTTTTTT
TRBJ1-1 12 . TRBV19 . CASSRMNTEAFF TGTGCCAGCTCGAGGATGAACACTGAAGCTTTCTTT
TRBJ2-5 15 . TRBV27 TRBD2 CASSLGGGRGETQYF TGTGCCAGCAGTTTAGGGGGCGGGAGGGGAGAGACCCAGTACTTC
TRBJ2-5 14 once TRBV9 TRBD1 CASSPQGVRETQYF TGTGCCAGCAGCCCACAGGGGGTCCGGGAGACCCAGTACTTC
TRBJ2-1 13 . TRBV7-9 . CASSLRWTDEQFF TGTGCCAGCAGCCTACGCTGGACAGATGAGCAGTTCTTC
TRBJ1-1 10 . TRBV7-3 . CASSPSGAFF TGTGCCAGCAGCCCGTCCGGAGCTTTCTTT
TRBJ2-1 16 . TRBV2 TRBD2 CASSSSGGNHYNEQFF TGTGCCAGCAGTTCTAGCGGAGGGAACCACTACAATGAGCAGTTCTTC
TRBJ2-3 14 once TRBV6-1 TRBD2 CASSPGLATDTQYF TGTGCCAGCAGCCCGGGACTAGCTACAGATACGCAGTATTTT
TRBJ2-7 16 . TRBV6-5 . CASSSPYRDLRAEQYF TGTGCCAGCAGTTCCCCCTACCGGGACTTGCGGGCCGAGCAGTACTTC
TRBJ2-2 17 . TRBV4-2 TRBD2 CASSQATSGRNTGELFF TGTGCCAGCAGCCAAGCGACTAGCGGGAGAAACACCGGGGAGCTGTTTTTT
TRBJ2-1 15 few TRBV4-1 TRBD2 CASSQLAGAYNEQFF TGCGCCAGCAGCCAACTAGCGGGAGCCTACAATGAGCAGTTCTTC
TRBJ2-3 14 . TRBV19 . CASKPDGGPDTQYF TGTGCCAGCAAACCAGACGGGGGGCCAGATACGCAGTATTTT
TRBJ2-5 14 . TRBV5-1 . CASSLTGNGETQYF TGCGCCAGCAGCCTTACAGGGAATGGAGAGACCCAGTACTTC
TRBJ1-2 14 once TRBV7-3 . CASSLTSAGEGYTF TGTGCCAGCAGCTTAACCAGCGCAGGGGAAGGCTACACCTTC
TRBJ1-3 14 . TRBV5-5 . CASSLYQSGNTIYF TGTGCCAGCAGCTTGTATCAGTCAGGAAACACCATATATTTT
TRBJ1-4 14 . TRBV19 . CASSIDRGYEKLFF TGTGCCAGTAGTATAGACAGGGGATATGAAAAACTGTTTTTT
TRBJ1-5 13 . TRBV6-1 TRBD1 CASSGQTNQPQHF TGTGCCAGCTCGGGACAGACAAATCAGCCCCAGCATTTT
TRBJ1-1 15 . TRBV5-1 TRBD1 CASSTEQGMNTEAFF TGCGCCAGCAGCACAGAACAGGGGATGAACACTGAAGCTTTCTTT
TRBJ2-1 13 . TRBV6-1 TRBD1 CASRGPVYNEQFF TGTGCCAGTAGGGGGCCCGTGTACAATGAGCAGTTCTTC
TRBJ2-7 11 . TRBV6-6 . CASSYFNEQYF TGTGCCAGCAGTTACTTCAACGAGCAGTACTTC
TRBJ2-2 17 . TRBV7-9 TRBD2 CASSPRTSGRFTGELFF TGTGCCAGCAGCCCAAGGACTAGCGGGAGGTTCACCGGGGAGCTGTTTTTT
TRBJ2-3 15 . TRBV6-4 . CASSDSGQPTDTQYF TGTGCCAGCAGTGACTCGGGACAACCCACAGATACGCAGTATTTT
TRBJ2-5 13 . TRBV6-6 TRBD1 CASSSDRGPQSYF TGTGCCAGCAGTTCGGACAGGGGCCCCCAGTCGTACTTC
TRBJ2-3 13 . TRBV2 TRBD1 CASGGQRTDTQYF TGTGCCAGCGGGGGACAGCGCACAGATACGCAGTATTTT